This T cell receptor beta chain was sequenced in a study of T cell changes during pregnancy in multiple sclerosis. TCRdb's copy holds only in-frame clones and misses some; the assay was immunoSEQ multiplex PCR. The sample lists roughly 89,000 clones, approximately 92% occurring once. This clone has just one count. This CDR3 contains 14 residues. Between the trimmed V and J ends, which lost 5 bases and 4 bases, there was a span of 11 bases. Looked up from germline, CDR1 is MNHEY and CDR2 is SVGAGI. This chain uses TRBV6-5 with TRBJ1-4; TRBD1 is a possible D gene (6 bases). This sample comprised peripheral blood, obtained in the first trimester of pregnancy. This sequence originates from a female donor with multiple sclerosis, enrolled in a pregnancy study. The CDR3 is CASSEDSRNEKLFF. The CDR3 bases are TGTGCCAGCAGTGAGGACAGCCGTAATGAAAAACTGTTTTTT.